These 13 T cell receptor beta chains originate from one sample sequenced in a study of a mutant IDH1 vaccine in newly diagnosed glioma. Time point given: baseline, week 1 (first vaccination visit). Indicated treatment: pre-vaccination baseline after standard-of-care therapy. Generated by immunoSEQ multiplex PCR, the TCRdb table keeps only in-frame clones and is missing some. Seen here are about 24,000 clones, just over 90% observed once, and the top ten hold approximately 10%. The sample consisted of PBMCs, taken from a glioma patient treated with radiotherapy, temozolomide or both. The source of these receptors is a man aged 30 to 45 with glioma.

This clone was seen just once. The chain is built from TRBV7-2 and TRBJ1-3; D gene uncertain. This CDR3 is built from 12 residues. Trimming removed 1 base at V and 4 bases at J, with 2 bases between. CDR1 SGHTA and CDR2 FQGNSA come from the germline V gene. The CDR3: CASSLVGNTIYF. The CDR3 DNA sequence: TGTGCCAGCAGCTTAGTAGGAAACACCATATATTTT. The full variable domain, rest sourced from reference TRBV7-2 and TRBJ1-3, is GAGVSQSPSNKVTEKGKDVELRCDPISGHTALYWYRQSLGQGLEFLIYFQGNSAPDKSGLPSDRFSAERTGGSVSTLTIQRTQQEDSAVYLCASSLVGNTIYFGEGSWLTVV.

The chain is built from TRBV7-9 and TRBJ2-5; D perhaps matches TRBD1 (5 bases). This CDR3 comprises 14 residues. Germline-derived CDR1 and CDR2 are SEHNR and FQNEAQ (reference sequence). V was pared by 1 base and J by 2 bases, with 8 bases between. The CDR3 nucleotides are TGTGCCAGCAGCTTAGTAGACAGTCAAGAGACCCAGTACTTC. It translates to CASSLVDSQETQYF.

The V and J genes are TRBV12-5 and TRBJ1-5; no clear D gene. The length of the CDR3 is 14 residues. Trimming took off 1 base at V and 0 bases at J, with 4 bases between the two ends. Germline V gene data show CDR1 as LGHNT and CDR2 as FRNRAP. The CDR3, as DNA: TGTGCTAGTGGTTTGGAGAGTAGCAATCAGCCCCAGCATTTT. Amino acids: CASGLESSNQPQHF.

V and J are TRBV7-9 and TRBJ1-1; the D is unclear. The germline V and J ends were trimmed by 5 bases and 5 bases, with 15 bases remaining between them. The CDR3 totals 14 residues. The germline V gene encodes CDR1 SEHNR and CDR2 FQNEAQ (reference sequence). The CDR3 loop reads CASSDDTRSTEAFF. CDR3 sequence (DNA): TGTGCCAGCAGCGACGACACTAGGAGTACTGAAGCTTTCTTT.

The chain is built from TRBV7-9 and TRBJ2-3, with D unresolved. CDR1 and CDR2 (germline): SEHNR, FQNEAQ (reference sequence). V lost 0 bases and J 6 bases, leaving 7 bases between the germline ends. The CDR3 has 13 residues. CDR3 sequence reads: CASSLAMRDTQYF. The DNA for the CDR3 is TGTGCCAGCAGCTTAGCGATGCGGGATACGCAGTATTTT.

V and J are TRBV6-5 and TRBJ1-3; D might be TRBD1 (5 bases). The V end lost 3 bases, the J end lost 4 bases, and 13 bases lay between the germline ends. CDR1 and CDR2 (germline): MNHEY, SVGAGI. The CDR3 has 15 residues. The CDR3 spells CASSYRQGEGNTIYF. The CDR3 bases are TGTGCCAGCAGTTATCGTCAGGGAGAGGGAAACACCATATATTTT.

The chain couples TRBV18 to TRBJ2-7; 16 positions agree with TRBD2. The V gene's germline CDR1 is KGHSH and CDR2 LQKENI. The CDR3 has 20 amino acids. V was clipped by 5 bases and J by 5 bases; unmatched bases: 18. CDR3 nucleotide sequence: TGTGCCAGCTCAATCGGAAGCCCTCAGGGACTAGCGGGAGGGCCGCACGAGCAGTACTTC. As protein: CASSIGSPQGLAGGPHEQYF.

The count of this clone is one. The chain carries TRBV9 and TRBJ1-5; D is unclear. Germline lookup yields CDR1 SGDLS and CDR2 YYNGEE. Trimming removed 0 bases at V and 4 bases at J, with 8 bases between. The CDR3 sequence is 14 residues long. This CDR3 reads CASSVGRWNQPQHF. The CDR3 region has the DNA TGTGCCAGCAGCGTAGGTCGGTGGAATCAGCCCCAGCATTTT.

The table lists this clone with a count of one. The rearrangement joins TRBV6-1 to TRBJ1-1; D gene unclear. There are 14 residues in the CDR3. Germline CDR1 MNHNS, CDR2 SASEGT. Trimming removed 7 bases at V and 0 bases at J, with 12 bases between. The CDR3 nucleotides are TGTGCCAGCATCCCGTACCTGATGAACACTGAAGCTTTCTTT. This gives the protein CASIPYLMNTEAFF.

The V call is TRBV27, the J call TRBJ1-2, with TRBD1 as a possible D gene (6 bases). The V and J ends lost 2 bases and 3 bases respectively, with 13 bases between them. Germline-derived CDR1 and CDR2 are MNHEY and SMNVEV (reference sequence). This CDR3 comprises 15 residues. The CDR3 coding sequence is TGTGCCAGCAGTTTACTCGGGACATCCTACTATGGCTACACCTTC. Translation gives CASSLLGTSYYGYTF.

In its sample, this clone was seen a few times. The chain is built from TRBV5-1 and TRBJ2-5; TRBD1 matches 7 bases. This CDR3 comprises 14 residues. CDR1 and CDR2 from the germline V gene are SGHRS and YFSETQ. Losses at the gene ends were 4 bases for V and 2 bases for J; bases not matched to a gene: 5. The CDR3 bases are TGCGCCAGCAGCCCCGGGACAGCACAAGAGACCCAGTACTTC. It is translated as CASSPGTAQETQYF.

The CDR3 sequence is CSASGGAEQFF. The DNA for the CDR3 is TGCAGTGCTAGCGGCGGGGCTGAGCAGTTCTTC. The chain joins TRBV20-1 to TRBJ2-1; tentatively, D is TRBD2 (6 bases). The V end lost 3 bases, the J end lost 9 bases, and 9 bases lay between the germline ends. Germline V gene sequence: CDR1 DFQATT, CDR2 SNEGSKA (reference sequence). The length of the CDR3 is 11 residues.

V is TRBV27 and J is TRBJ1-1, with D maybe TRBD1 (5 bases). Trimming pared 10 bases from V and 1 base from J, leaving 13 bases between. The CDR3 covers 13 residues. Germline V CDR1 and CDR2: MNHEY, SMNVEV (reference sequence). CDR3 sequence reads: CATGIGGNTEAFF. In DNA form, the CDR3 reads TGTGCCACCGGGATTGGGGGGAACACTGAAGCTTTCTTT.